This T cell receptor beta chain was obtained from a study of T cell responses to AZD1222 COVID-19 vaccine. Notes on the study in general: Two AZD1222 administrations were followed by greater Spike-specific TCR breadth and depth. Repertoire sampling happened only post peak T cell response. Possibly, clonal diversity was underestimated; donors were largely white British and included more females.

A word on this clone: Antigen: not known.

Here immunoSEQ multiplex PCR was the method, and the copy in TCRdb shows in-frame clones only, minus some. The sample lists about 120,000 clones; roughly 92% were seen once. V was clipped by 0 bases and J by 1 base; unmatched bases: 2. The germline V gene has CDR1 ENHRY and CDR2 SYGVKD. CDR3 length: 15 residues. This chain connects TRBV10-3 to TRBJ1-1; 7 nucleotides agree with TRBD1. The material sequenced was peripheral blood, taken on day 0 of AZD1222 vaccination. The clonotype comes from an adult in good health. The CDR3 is CAISESDRENTEAFF. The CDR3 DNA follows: TGTGCCATCAGTGAGTCTGACAGGGAGAACACTGAAGCTTTCTTT.